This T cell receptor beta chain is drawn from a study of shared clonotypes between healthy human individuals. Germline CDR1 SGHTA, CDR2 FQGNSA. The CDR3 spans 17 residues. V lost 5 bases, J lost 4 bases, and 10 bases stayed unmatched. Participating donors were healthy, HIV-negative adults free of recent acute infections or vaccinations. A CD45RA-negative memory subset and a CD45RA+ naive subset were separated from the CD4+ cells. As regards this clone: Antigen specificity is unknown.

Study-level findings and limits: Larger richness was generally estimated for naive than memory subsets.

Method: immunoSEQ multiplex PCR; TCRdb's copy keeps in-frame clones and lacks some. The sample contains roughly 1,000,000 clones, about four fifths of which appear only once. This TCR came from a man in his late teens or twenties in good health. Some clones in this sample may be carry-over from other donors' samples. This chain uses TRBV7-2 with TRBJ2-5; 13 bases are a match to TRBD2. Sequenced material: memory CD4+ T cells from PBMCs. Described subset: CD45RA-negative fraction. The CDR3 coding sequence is TGTGCCAGCAGCGTAGGACTAGCGGGAGTGGTCGGAGAGACCCAGTACTTC. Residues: CASSVGLAGVVGETQYF. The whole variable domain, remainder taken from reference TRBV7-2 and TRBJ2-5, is GAGVSQSPSNKVTEKGKDVELRCDPISGHTALYWYRQSLGQGLEFLIYFQGNSAPDKSGLPSDRFSAERTGGSVSTLTIQRTQQEDSAVYLCASSVGLAGVVGETQYFGPGTRLLVL.